What follows are 30 T cell receptor beta chains derived from one specimen sequenced in a study of blood T cell repertoires in COVID-19. Sequencing was performed with immunoSEQ multiplex PCR; in TCRdb, only in-frame clones are kept and a portion is missing. The sample records just over 60,000 clones, around four fifths being singletons. Material: peripheral blood. Every receptor here comes from an elderly woman with active or convalescent COVID-19.

The rearrangement joins TRBV6-6 to TRBJ1-2; 7 bases align to TRBD1. The CDR3 sequence is 14 residues long. After removal of 6 bases from V and 4 bases from J, the junction contained 8 bases not matched to a gene. Per the germline V gene, CDR1 is MNHNY and CDR2 is SVGAGI (reference sequence). The CDR3 nucleotides read TGTGCCAGCAGGTCAGGGGGTTCCGGCTATGGCTACACCTTC. Protein: CASRSGGSGYGYTF.

The V gene is TRBV29-1, the J gene TRBJ1-1; 11 positions match TRBD1. Germline V gene data show CDR1 as SQVTM and CDR2 as ANQGSEA. The V segment lost 4 bases and the J segment 1 base; nucleotides outside the gene matches: 17. CDR3 size: 19 residues. The CDR3 DNA reads TGCAGCGTTGGCAGGACAGGGGGCCTTACTTCCTCCCCGAACACTGAAGCTTTCTTT. Its translation: CSVGRTGGLTSSPNTEAFF.

A few counts support this clone. J is TRBJ1-1 and V is TRBV6-5; D not resolved. The CDR3 is made up of 13 amino acids. The germline V and J ends were trimmed by 7 bases and 3 bases, with 12 bases remaining between them. Germline-derived CDR1 and CDR2 are MNHEY and SVGAGI. The chain's CDR3 is CASIDQDYTEAFF. CDR3 coding DNA: TGTGCCAGCATCGATCAGGACTACACTGAAGCTTTCTTT.

J is TRBJ2-1 and V is TRBV2; weak D call: TRBD2 (7 bases). Germline V lookup: CDR1 SNHLY, CDR2 FYNNEI. Trimming cost V 4 bases and J 4 bases, with 14 bases left between them. There are 15 residues in the CDR3. The CDR3 coding sequence is TGTGCCAGCAGTGTTCGGGGGGCCGCGTACAATGAGCAGTTCTTC. This sequence encodes CASSVRGAAYNEQFF. Drawing the rest from reference TRBV2 and TRBJ2-1, the complete variable domain is EPEVTQTPSHQVTQMGQEVILRCVPISNHLYFYWYRQILGQKVEFLVSFYNNEISEKSEIFDDQFSVERPDGSNFTLKIRSTKLEDSAMYFCASSVRGAAYNEQFFGPGTRLTVL.

The table lists this clone with a count of one. The rearrangement links TRBV5-5 to TRBJ2-7; 7 bases fit TRBD2. This CDR3 contains 15 residues. After removal of 1 base from V and 2 bases from J, the junction contained 6 bases not matched to a gene. CDR1 SGHKS and CDR2 YYEKEE come from the germline V gene (reference sequence). This chain's CDR3 is CASSLSGGGPYEQYF. As DNA, the CDR3 is TGTGCCAGCAGCTTGAGTGGCGGGGGTCCCTACGAGCAGTACTTC.

Comment on this clone: This same CDR3 is encoded by further DNA sequences in the sample. The chain employs TRBV9 and TRBJ1-1, with D tentatively TRBD1 (6 bases). Trimming stripped 1 base from V and 1 base from J, with 8 bases between. The germline CDR1 and CDR2 sequences are SGDLS and YYNGEE. The length of the CDR3 is 14 residues. The CDR3 DNA is TGTGCCAGCAGCGTAACAGGGTCGAACACTGAAGCTTTCTTT. Translated: CASSVTGSNTEAFF.

The genes are TRBV6-1 and TRBJ1-5; 8 positions match TRBD1. CDR3 length equals 14 residues. CDR1 MNHNS and CDR2 SASEGT come from the germline V gene. V shed 3 bases and J 5 bases; nucleotides not matched to a gene: 3. The CDR3 coding sequence is TGTGCCAGCAGTGAGGGGACAGGATATCAGCCCCAGCATTTT. Amino acid sequence: CASSEGTGYQPQHF.

Remarks on this clone: The junction shows a germline mismatch at one end, possibly a read error. V and J are TRBV27 and TRBJ1-2, with TRBD1 matching over 9 bases. Germline V gives CDR1 MNHEY, CDR2 SMNVEV (reference sequence). This CDR3 comprises 14 residues. The CDR3 region is CASSGRDRAYAYTF. CDR3 bases: TGTGCCAGCAGCGGTCGGGACAGGGCATATGCCTACACCTTC.

CDR3 nucleotide sequence: TGTGCCAGCAGCGCTATAGACGGGAAGGATGGCTACACCTTC. Translation: CASSAIDGKDGYTF. The gene calls are TRBV9 and TRBJ1-2; no clear D gene. Germline loops: CDR1 SGDLS, CDR2 YYNGEE. V lost 3 bases and J 6 bases, leaving 15 bases between the germline ends. There are 14 residues in the CDR3.

The chain carries TRBV27 and TRBJ2-3; 9 positions match TRBD1. The trim removed 6 bases at V and 2 bases at J, leaving 3 bases unmatched. Germline values: CDR1 MNHEY, CDR2 SMNVEV (reference sequence). This CDR3 is built from 14 residues. DNA for the CDR3: TGTGCCAGCAGACGGGACAGGGCCACAGATACGCAGTATTTT. Encoded protein: CASRRDRATDTQYF.

The chain employs TRBV25-1 and TRBJ1-2; 8 bases align to TRBD1. Trimming took 5 bases from V and 0 from J; bases not matched to a gene: 8. CDR1 and CDR2 from the germline V gene are MGHDK and SYGVNS. The CDR3 consists of 16 residues. Here the CDR3 DNA reads TGTGCCAGCAGTCTGACAGGGGATTGGACTAACTATGGCTACACCTTC. As protein: CASSLTGDWTNYGYTF.

The chain uses TRBV2 and TRBJ2-5; 7 bases agree with TRBD1. V lost 8 bases and J lost 3; bases outside the gene matches: 6. CDR1 SNHLY and CDR2 FYNNEI come from the germline V gene. The CDR3 runs to 13 residues. The CDR3 coding sequence is TGTGCCAGCCGAAGTACAGGGGAAGAGACCCAGTACTTC. Translation: CASRSTGEETQYF.

The chain uses TRBV3-1 (or the pseudogene TRBV3-2) and TRBJ2-3; 14 nucleotides match TRBD2. Germline lookup yields CDR1 LGHDT and CDR2 YNNKEL (reference sequence). V lost 4 bases, J lost 3 bases, and 9 bases stayed unmatched. The CDR3 runs to 18 residues. The chain's CDR3 is CASSLNARTSGGTDTQYF. The CDR3 nucleotides are TGTGCCAGCAGCCTGAACGCGAGGACTAGCGGGGGGACAGATACGCAGTATTTT.

The gene calls are TRBV3-1 (or the pseudogene TRBV3-2) and TRBJ2-2, with TRBD2 matching 11 bases. CDR1 is LGHDT, CDR2 YNNKEL, per germline (reference sequence). The J segment lost 1 base and the V segment lost 4 bases, leaving 2 bases of the junction unmatched. The CDR3 is made up of 16 amino acids. CDR3 coding DNA: TGTGCCAGCAGCCTCCTAGCGGGGGGGAACACCGGGGAGCTGTTTTTT. Its translation is CASSLLAGGNTGELFF.

The chain couples TRBV6-1 to TRBJ1-2; TRBD1 might be the D (5 bases). Looked up from germline, CDR1 is MNHNS and CDR2 is SASEGT. This CDR3 is built from 15 residues. Deletions cut 3 bases from V and 6 bases from J, with 17 bases between. The CDR3 coding sequence is TGTGCCAGCAGTGATCAACTACGGGGGGAGAATGGCTACACCTTC. It yields the protein CASSDQLRGENGYTF.

CDR3 sequence: CASSFDRGKETQYF. DNA of the CDR3: TGTGCCAGCAGCTTCGACAGGGGAAAAGAGACCCAGTACTTC. The V call is TRBV7-9, the J call TRBJ2-5; 8 bases align to TRBD1. The CDR3 totals 14 residues. V dropped 3 bases and J dropped 3; count of bases not matched to a gene: 3. The V gene's germline CDR1 is SEHNR and CDR2 FQNEAQ (reference sequence).

The genes are TRBV30 and TRBJ1-2; D is perhaps TRBD1 (6 bases). Germline CDR1 is GTSNPN and CDR2 is SVGIG (reference sequence). The CDR3 sequence is 13 residues long. Trimming left V 2 bases short and J 8 bases short, with 15 bases between. The CDR3, as DNA: TGTGCCTGGAGTCCAGGGGCTAAATACGGCTACACCTTC. It encodes CAWSPGAKYGYTF.

The genes are TRBV4-1 and TRBJ1-4, with TRBD1 matching 9 bases. The CDR3 loop spans 14 amino acids. The ends lost 1 base at V and 8 bases at J; junction bases unmatched: 2. Germline V gene lookup returns CDR1 MGHRA and CDR2 YSYEKL. The CDR3 DNA sequence: TGCGCCAGCAGCCAAGGGACAGGGGACGAAAAACTGTTTTTT. This encodes CASSQGTGDEKLFF.

V and J are TRBV30 and TRBJ1-2; the D gene is possibly TRBD1 (5 bases). Trimming took off 2 bases at V and 8 bases at J, with 12 bases between the two ends. The CDR3 spans 12 residues. Per germline, CDR1 GTSNPN and CDR2 SVGIG (reference sequence). The CDR3 reads CAWSRGGVGYTF. For the CDR3, the DNA is TGTGCCTGGAGTAGGGGAGGGGTGGGCTACACCTTC.

This chain joins TRBV27 and TRBJ1-2, with D possibly TRBD1 on 6 matching bases. The V and J ends lost 3 bases and 3 bases respectively, with 20 bases between them. The CDR3 runs 17 residues. The germline CDR1 and CDR2 sequences are MNHEY and SMNVEV (reference sequence). The CDR3 reads CASSFYTGIRNYYGYTF. CDR3 nucleotide sequence: TGTGCCAGCAGTTTTTATACAGGGATCCGAAACTACTATGGCTACACCTTC.

On this clone: The same CDR3 also results from other DNA sequences found in this sample. The J gene is TRBJ1-1, the V gene TRBV5-1, with D unresolved. This CDR3 is built from 14 residues. Germline V CDR1 and CDR2: SGHRS, YFSETQ. V was cut by 0 bases and J by 1 base, with 7 bases left in between. The CDR3 is CASSLDPGNTEAFF. In nucleotides, the CDR3 is TGCGCCAGCAGCTTGGATCCAGGGAACACTGAAGCTTTCTTT. The variable domain in full, completed from reference TRBV5-1 and TRBJ1-1, reads KAGVTQTPRYLIKTRGQQVTLSCSPISGHRSVSWYQQTPGQGLQFLFEYFSETQRNKGNFPGRFSGRQFSNSRSEMNVSTLELGDSALYLCASSLDPGNTEAFFGQGTRLTVV.

The table lists this clone with a few counts. The chain couples TRBV7-3 to TRBJ1-3; D gene unclear. CDR1 SGHTA and CDR2 FQGTGA come from the germline V gene. Trimming shortened V by 2 bases and J by 0 bases, and 11 bases separated the two germline ends. The CDR3 spans 16 residues. CDR3 loop: CASSLGPASSGNTIYF. The CDR3 nucleotides are TGTGCCAGCAGCTTAGGTCCAGCTAGCTCTGGAAACACCATATATTTT.

In DNA form, the CDR3 reads TGTGCCAGCAGTCCTGACAGGAACTATGGCTACACCTTC. Its protein product is CASSPDRNYGYTF. The chain is built from TRBV6-6 and TRBJ1-2; D possibly corresponds to TRBD1 (6 bases). Between the trimmed V and J ends, which lost 5 bases and 2 bases, there was a span of 9 bases. Germline V gene lookup returns CDR1 MNHNY and CDR2 SVGAGI (reference sequence). The CDR3 is 13 residues long.

This clone was seen a single time. This rearrangement joins TRBV2 to TRBJ1-3; D might be TRBD1 (5 bases). The CDR3 has 16 amino acids. The V end lost 5 bases, the J end lost 0 bases, and 14 bases lay between the germline ends. Per the germline V gene, CDR1 is SNHLY and CDR2 is FYNNEI. This CDR3 reads CASSLMGGISGNTIYF. Here the CDR3 DNA reads TGTGCCAGCAGTTTGATGGGGGGTATCTCTGGAAACACCATATATTTT.

The rearrangement uses TRBV4-1 and TRBJ1-6; TRBD1 matches 11 bases. V lost 5 bases to trimming and J lost 13 bases; unmatched junction nucleotides: 7. From germline, CDR1 is MGHRA and CDR2 YSYEKL. CDR3 length: 14 residues. The DNA of the CDR3 is TGCGCCAGCAGCACCCGGGACAGGGGGTTGCCCCTCCACTTT. Translating it yields CASSTRDRGLPLHF.

This chain connects TRBV12-3 or TRBV12-4 to TRBJ1-2; no definite D call. This CDR3 is 13 amino acids long. Trimming took 3 bases from V and 2 from J, leaving 7 bases between them. In nucleotides, the CDR3 is TGTGCCAGCAGTTTGGCCTTAAACTATGGCTACACCTTC. It yields the protein CASSLALNYGYTF.

V is TRBV25-1 and J is TRBJ2-5; maybe TRBD1 (5 bases). Germline CDR1 MGHDK, CDR2 SYGVNS. V shed 2 bases and J shed 1 base, with 8 bases lying between them. There are 14 residues in the CDR3. CDR3 DNA: TGTGCCAGCAGTGAAACGCAGGGCCAAGAGACCCAGTACTTC. Protein product: CASSETQGQETQYF.

A few counts support this clone. The rearrangement joins TRBV19 to TRBJ1-2; D possibly corresponds to TRBD1 (6 bases). The V and J ends lost 3 bases and 2 bases respectively, with 13 bases between them. CDR1 is LNHDA and CDR2 is SQIVND in the germline V gene (reference sequence). The CDR3 is 15 amino acids. CDR3 sequence (DNA): TGTGCCAGTAGTATTCAGGGGTTGGCCAACTATGGCTACACCTTC. As protein: CASSIQGLANYGYTF.

The rearrangement uses TRBV5-1 and TRBJ2-7; 11 bases match TRBD1. Germline CDR1 SGHRS, CDR2 YFSETQ. The CDR3 is 14 residues long. J lost 5 bases, V lost 4 bases, and 5 bases had no gene match. The CDR3 sequence: CASSGGTGGNEQYF. DNA of the CDR3: TGCGCCAGCAGCGGCGGGACAGGGGGAAACGAGCAGTACTTC.

The chain employs TRBV6-6 and TRBJ2-7; D remains unclear. The CDR3 is 11 residues long. In germline, CDR1 is MNHNY, CDR2 SVGAGI (reference sequence). The CDR3 spells CGAANSYEQYF. Written as DNA, the CDR3 is TGTGGGGCCGCGAACTCCTACGAGCAGTACTTC.